This T cell receptor beta chain was documented in a study of CD8+ T cells in alopecia areata. On the study more broadly: Treated individuals took tofacitinib by mouth, 5 to 10 mg twice daily.

Isolated RNA was reverse transcribed into cDNA used as the sequencing template. Profiling relied on immunoSEQ multiplex PCR, and the TCRdb table lists in-frame clones only, not all of them. The repertoire holds about 180,000 clones, with just under 60% as singletons. The J segment lost 3 bases and the V segment lost 5 bases, leaving 6 bases of the junction unmatched. Germline CDR1 and CDR2: SEHNR and FQNEAQ (reference sequence). The CDR3 has 14 amino acids. The sorting of PBMCs gave CD4+ and CD8+ T cells. The TCR originated in a human donor with alopecia areata. The genes are TRBV7-9 and TRBJ2-7; 8 positions match TRBD1. Material: CD4+ T cells sorted from blood, obtained at week 0. This chain's CDR3 is CASSVSGQGYEQYF. For the CDR3, the DNA is TGTGCCAGCAGCGTCTCAGGACAGGGCTACGAGCAGTACTTC. The full variable domain, with the rest looked up from reference TRBV7-9 and TRBJ2-7, is DTGVSQNPRHKITKRGQNVTFRCDPISEHNRLYWYRQTLGQGPEFLTYFQNEAQLEKSRLLSDRFSAERPKGSFSTLEIQRTEQGDSAMYLCASSVSGQGYEQYFGPGTRLTVT.